This TCR beta chain was identified during a study of CD8 T cells in ankylosing spondylitis (dated by TCRdb to 2017 to 2019). Broadly, across the study: The study profiled T cell receptor beta repertoires in healthy donors and ankylosing spondylitis patients to find disease-linked TCR variants. In total, the full study cohort was made up of 108 healthy donors and some 26 ankylosing spondylitis patients. Peripheral blood samples were taken, and synovial fluid was additionally collected from ankylosing spondylitis patients.

What the work shows at the level of the full study, not this receptor alone: The disease-linked clones showed a CD8+ phenotype and occurred at relatively low frequencies in peripheral blood. According to the report, matched synovial fluid samples from ankylosing spondylitis patients were significantly enriched for the disease-linked clones. Some motif variants had previously been reported in the synovial fluid and blood of reactive arthritis patients, which suggests shared mechanisms of disease initiation. Blood from ankylosing spondylitis patients appeared to be characterized by a TCR beta motif composed of several highly homologous amino acid variants.

This sample was sequenced with an Illumina HiSeq 2500. TCR beta libraries were prepared by quantitative 5'-RACE with molecular barcodes. The study's own analysis went as follows. Disease-linked TCR variants were identified with a new computational method built on a probabilistic model of VDJ rearrangement. TCRdb trimmed the raw reads at Q25, called clones with MiXCR and kept productive beta chains. Rows merge per CDR3 protein into single entries with the most common DNA and genes. These V and J calls originate from TCRdb's pipeline instead of the authors' own analysis. In all, the sample holds 250,000 to 350,000 distinct CDR3 sequences, and roughly 20% of those were seen once. The ten largest clones represent 3.5% to 4.5% of the sample. This clonotype occurred a few times. There is no known antigen for this receptor. No base qualities exist here, and no much larger clone lies one base off it. This sequence originates from a female donor with ankylosing spondylitis or in good health (not recorded which). The sequencing input was blood, either unsorted or a sorted T cell fraction (not recorded which).

CDR3 region: CSARDSGGNGYYEQYF. The DNA reads TGCAGTGCTAGAGATTCGGGCGGGAACGGATACTACGAGCAGTACTTC. The sequence is built from TRBV20-1 and TRBJ2-7; TRBD2 could be the D gene, as 6 bases match. CDR1 and CDR2 were assigned from the germline V gene (reference sequence) as DFQATT and SNEGSKA. V is clipped by 0 bases and J by 3 bases, and the sequence between their germline boundaries is 18 bases long. From the cysteine up to the phenylalanine, the CDR3 has a length of 16 residues. The kept DNA is CDR3 alone, 48 bases in frame from the first base.